The 8 T cell receptor beta chains reported below all come from one sample, sequenced in a study of T-cell reconstitution after alpha-beta-depleted transplantation in children. Preparation of the TCRbeta library involved a method that used unique molecular identifiers. From the PCR reads, TCRdb called clonotypes with MiXCR, one entry per CDR3 protein. The sample lists 200,000 to 250,000 distinct CDR3 sequences, 9.5% to 13% seen once, with roughly 27% in the top ten. The sample in question was PBMCs, obtained before TCRalphabeta/CD19-depleted stem cell transplant. Source of these receptors: a child younger than two with acute myeloid leukemia, due to receive a stem cell transplant.

The sample holds many counts of this clonotype. This rearrangement joins TRBV6-5 to TRBJ1-2; D is undetermined. This CDR3 comprises 12 residues. From germline, CDR1 is MNHEY and CDR2 SVGAGI. The V end lost 6 bases, the J end lost 3 bases, and 8 bases lay between the germline ends. DNA of the CDR3: TGTGCCAGCAGCCCGGACCACTATGGCTACACCTTC. It specifies CASSPDHYGYTF.

In its sample, this clonotype was seen many times. This chain connects TRBV7-2 to TRBJ1-5; D is uncertain. This CDR3 is 15 amino acids long. The V gene's germline CDR1 is SGHTA and CDR2 FQGNSA. V lost 2 bases, J lost 0 bases, and 8 bases lay in between. CDR3 sequence: CASSLWGDSNQPQHF. The CDR3 nucleotides read TGTGCCAGCAGCTTATGGGGAGATAGCAATCAGCCCCAGCATTTT.

The chain couples TRBV11-2 to TRBJ2-4; D uncertain. The CDR3 has 13 amino acids. Germline loops: CDR1 SGHAT, CDR2 FQNNGV. The V and J ends lost 0 bases and 4 bases respectively, with 4 bases between them. The chain's CDR3 is CASSLDLKNIQYF. Here the CDR3 DNA reads TGTGCCAGCAGCTTAGATCTTAAAAACATTCAGTACTTC.

This clonotype was counted ten times or more. This chain joins TRBV4-2 and TRBJ2-3; 13 positions match TRBD2. This CDR3 has 16 residues. The V segment lost 3 bases and the J segment 2 bases; nucleotides outside the gene matches: 2. CDR1 and CDR2 from the germline V gene are LGHNA and YNFKEQ. CDR3 sequence (DNA): TGTGCCAGCAGCCACGGGACTAGCGGGGTCACAGATACGCAGTATTTT. It yields the protein CASSHGTSGVTDTQYF.

This clonotype was detected many times. This chain links TRBV6-1 with TRBJ2-7; 7 bases are a match to TRBD1. The CDR3 has 14 residues. Per germline, CDR1 MNHNS and CDR2 SASEGT. V lost 6 bases, J lost 1 base, and 6 bases stayed unmatched. The CDR3 spells CASRPGTVSYEQYF. The CDR3 DNA follows: TGTGCCAGCAGGCCCGGGACAGTTTCCTACGAGCAGTACTTC.

This clonotype was seen many times. The chain combines TRBV5-1 with TRBJ2-1, with 7 bases aligning to TRBD1. Germline lookup yields CDR1 SGHRS and CDR2 YFSETQ. There are 16 residues in the CDR3. V lost 5 bases to trimming and J lost 0 bases; unmatched junction nucleotides: 8. CDR3 protein: CASRIRGQSSYNEQFF. The DNA of the CDR3 is TGCGCCAGCAGAATAAGGGGACAGAGCTCCTACAATGAGCAGTTCTTC. The whole variable domain, remainder taken from reference TRBV5-1 and TRBJ2-1, is KAGVTQTPRYLIKTRGQQVTLSCSPISGHRSVSWYQQTPGQGLQFLFEYFSETQRNKGNFPGRFSGRQFSNSRSEMNVSTLELGDSALYLCASRIRGQSSYNEQFFGPGTRLTVL.

This clonotype was recorded many times. At one end, the junction sequence differs from germline, possibly due to a read error. The chain has TRBV28 and TRBJ2-1, with D tentatively TRBD1 (6 bases). Germline CDR1 is MDHEN and CDR2 is SYDVKM. This CDR3 spans 13 amino acids. CDR3 nucleotides: TGTGCCAGCAGTTTACGCATACCAGGGGAGCACTTCTTC. This translates into CASSLRIPGEHFF.

A remark on this clonotype: A much bigger clone sits one base away, suggesting this may be a read error. This rearrangement joins TRBV5-1 to TRBJ1-4; D is unresolved. V was clipped by 0 bases and J by 8 bases, with 14 bases between them. Per the germline V gene, CDR1 is SGHRS and CDR2 is YFSETQ. The CDR3 consists of 15 residues. DNA of the CDR3: TGCGCCAGCAGCTTGGCGGTCACGCCGCAGGAAAAACTGTTTTTT. This sequence encodes CASSLAVTPQEKLFF. The variable domain in full, with the rest retrieved from reference TRBV5-1 and TRBJ1-4, is KAGVTQTPRYLIKTRGQQVTLSCSPISGHRSVSWYQQTPGQGLQFLFEYFSETQRNKGNFPGRFSGRQFSNSRSEMNVSTLELGDSALYLCASSLAVTPQEKLFFGSGTQLSVL.